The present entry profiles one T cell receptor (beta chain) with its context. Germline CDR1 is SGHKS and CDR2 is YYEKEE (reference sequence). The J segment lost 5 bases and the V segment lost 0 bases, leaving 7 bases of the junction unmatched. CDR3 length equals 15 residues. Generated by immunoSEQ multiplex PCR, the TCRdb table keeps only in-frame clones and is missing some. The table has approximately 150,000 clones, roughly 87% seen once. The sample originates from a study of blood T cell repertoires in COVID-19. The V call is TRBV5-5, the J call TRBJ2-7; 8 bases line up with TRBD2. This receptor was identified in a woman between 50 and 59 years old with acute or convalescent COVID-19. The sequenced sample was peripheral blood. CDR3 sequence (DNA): TGTGCCAGCAGCTTGGCGGGGGGGCGAATGCACGAGCAGTACTTC. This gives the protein CASSLAGGRMHEQYF.